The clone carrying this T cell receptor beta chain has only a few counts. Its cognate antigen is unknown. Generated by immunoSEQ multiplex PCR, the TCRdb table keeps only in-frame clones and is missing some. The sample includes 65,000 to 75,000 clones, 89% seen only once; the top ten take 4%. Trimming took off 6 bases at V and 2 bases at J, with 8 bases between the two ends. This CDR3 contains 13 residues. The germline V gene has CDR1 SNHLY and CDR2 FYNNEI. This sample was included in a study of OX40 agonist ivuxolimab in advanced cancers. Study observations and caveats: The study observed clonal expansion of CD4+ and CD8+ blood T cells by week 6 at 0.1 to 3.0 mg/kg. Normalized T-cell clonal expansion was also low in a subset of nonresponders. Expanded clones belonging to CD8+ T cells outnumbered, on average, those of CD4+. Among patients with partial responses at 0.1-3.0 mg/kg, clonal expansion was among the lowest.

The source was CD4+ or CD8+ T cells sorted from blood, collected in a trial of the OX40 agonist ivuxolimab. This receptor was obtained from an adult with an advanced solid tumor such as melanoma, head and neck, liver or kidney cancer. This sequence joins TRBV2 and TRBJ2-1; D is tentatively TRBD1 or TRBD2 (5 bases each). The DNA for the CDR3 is TGTGCCAGCAGAGGGGACCCCTACAATGAGCAGTTCTTC. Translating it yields CASRGDPYNEQFF. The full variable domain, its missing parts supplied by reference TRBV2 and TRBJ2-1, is EPEVTQTPSHQVTQMGQEVILRCVPISNHLYFYWYRQILGQKVEFLVSFYNNEISEKSEIFDDQFSVERPDGSNFTLKIRSTKLEDSAMYFCASRGDPYNEQFFGPGTRLTVL.